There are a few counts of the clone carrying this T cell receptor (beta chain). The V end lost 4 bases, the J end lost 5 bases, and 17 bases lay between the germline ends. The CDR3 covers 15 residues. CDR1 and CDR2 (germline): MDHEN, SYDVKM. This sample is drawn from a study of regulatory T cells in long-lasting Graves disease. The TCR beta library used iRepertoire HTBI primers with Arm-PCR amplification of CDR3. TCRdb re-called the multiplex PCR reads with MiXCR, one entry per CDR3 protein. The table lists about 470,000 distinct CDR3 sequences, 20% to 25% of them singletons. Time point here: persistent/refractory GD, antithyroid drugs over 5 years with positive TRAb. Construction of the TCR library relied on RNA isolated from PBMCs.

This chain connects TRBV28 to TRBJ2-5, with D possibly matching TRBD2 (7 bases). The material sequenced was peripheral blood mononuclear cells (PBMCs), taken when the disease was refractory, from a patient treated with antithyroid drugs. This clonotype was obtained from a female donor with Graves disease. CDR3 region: CASSSRGAPAETQYF. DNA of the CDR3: TGTGCCAGCAGTTCCCGGGGGGCGCCCGCTGAGACCCAGTACTTC.